This T cell receptor beta chain was captured in a study of blood T cell repertoires in COVID-19. Background on the study: Samples representing acute and convalescent COVID-19 were sourced from the United States, Italy and Spain.

Clones were read by immunoSEQ multiplex PCR, and TCRdb kept only the in-frame ones, dropping some. The sample carries some 180,000 clones, approximately 80% recorded once. The CDR3 runs to 16 residues. V trimming: 0 bases; J trimming: 0 bases; junction bases outside the gene matches: 3. Germline CDR1 reads LGHNA; CDR2 reads YSLEER. Sequencing used peripheral blood. The V and J genes are TRBV4-3 and TRBJ2-3; 7 bases fit TRBD2. The origin of this receptor is a woman between 50 and 59 years old with active or convalescent COVID-19. CDR3 region: CASSQDPSGSTDTQYF. The CDR3, as DNA: TGCGCCAGCAGCCAAGACCCTAGCGGTAGCACAGATACGCAGTATTTT.